The entry that follows covers one TCR beta chain sequence. This may arise from a read error, as a much more abundant clone is one base away. This entry is derived from a study of CD8 T cells in ankylosing spondylitis. TCRdb reprocessed the 5' RACE reads via MiXCR and lists one record per CDR3 protein. The sample contains 120,000 to 150,000 distinct CDR3 sequences, 7.5% to 9.5% of which appear only once. Germline V gene sequence: CDR1 SQVTM, CDR2 ANQGSEA. This CDR3 is 15 amino acids long. V shed 1 base and J shed 5 bases, with 15 bases lying between them. The chain recombines TRBV29-1 with TRBJ2-1, with D unclear. This clonotype was obtained from a male donor with ankylosing spondylitis. The specimen sequenced was synovial fluid, either unsorted or a sorted T cell fraction (not recorded which). CDR3 DNA: TGCAGCGTTGAAGGACTGGGCGCCTTCCACAATGAGCAGTTCTTC. As protein: CSVEGLGAFHNEQFF.